Following are 23 T cell receptor beta chains from one sample sequenced in a study of blood T cell repertoires in COVID-19. The data were produced by immunoSEQ multiplex PCR, yet TCRdb's version contains in-frame clones alone and is incomplete. Among nearly 100,000 clones listed, 70% to 85% were seen once. The sample consisted of peripheral blood. Receptors originate from a man aged 65 to 79 with acute or convalescent COVID-19.

The J gene is TRBJ1-2, the V gene TRBV11-2; 9 nucleotides line up with TRBD1. The CDR3 length is 15 residues. Germline lookup yields CDR1 SGHAT and CDR2 FQNNGV. Trimming cost V 5 bases and J 4 bases; bases outside gene matches: 8. CDR3 sequence: CASSPTGGLVYGYTF. CDR3 in DNA: TGTGCCAGCAGCCCGACAGGGGGTTTGGTCTATGGCTACACCTTC.

This clone was recorded a few times. This rearrangement joins TRBV5-6 to TRBJ1-6; 9 bases are a match to TRBD1. This CDR3 contains 16 residues. CDR1 SGHDT and CDR2 YYEEEE come from the germline V gene. With V trimmed by 0 bases and J by 10 bases, 8 bases remained unmatched. In DNA form, the CDR3 reads TGTGCCAGCAGCTTGGTGGTTGGACAGGGGCAATCACCCCTCCACTTT. Its protein product is CASSLVVGQGQSPLHF.

V and J are TRBV14 and TRBJ2-2; TRBD2 might be the D (5 bases). Germline V gene lookup returns CDR1 SGHDN and CDR2 FVKESK. Trimming pared 1 base from V and 3 bases from J, leaving 15 bases between. The CDR3 contains 17 residues. The CDR3 region has the DNA TGTGCCAGCAGCCAAGTAGGCGGGCAAGTATACACCGGGGAGCTGTTTTTT. This translates into CASSQVGGQVYTGELFF.

The chain combines TRBV5-8 with TRBJ2-7; 7 nucleotides line up with TRBD1. Germline CDR1 is SGHTS and CDR2 is YDEGEE. The CDR3 totals 12 residues. Losses at the gene ends were 4 bases for V and 11 bases for J; bases not matched to a gene: 9. CDR3 residues: CASSIWTGKEYF. The CDR3 nucleotides are TGTGCCAGCAGCATCTGGACAGGTAAGGAGTACTTC. The variable domain in full, completed from reference TRBV5-8 and TRBJ2-7, reads EAGVTQSPTHLIKTRGQQATLRCSPISGHTSVYWYQQALGLGLQFLLWYDEGEERNRGNFPPRFSGRQFPNYSSELNVNALELEDSALYLCASSIWTGKEYFGPGTRLTVT.

The chain employs TRBV18 and TRBJ2-1; 12 nucleotides align to TRBD2. Per the germline V gene, CDR1 is KGHSH and CDR2 is LQKENI. The J segment lost 13 bases and the V segment lost 3 bases, leaving 10 bases of the junction unmatched. The CDR3 consists of 15 residues. The DNA for the CDR3 is TGTGCCAGCTCACCTGGGCTAGCGGGAGGGCCGGATCAGTTCTTC. Encoded protein: CASSPGLAGGPDQFF.

The chain is built from TRBV15 and TRBJ1-5, with D perhaps TRBD1 (6 bases). CDR3 size: 14 residues. CDR1 is LNHNV and CDR2 is YYDKDF in the germline V gene (reference sequence). V gave up 2 bases and J gave up 5 bases, with 10 bases separating them. The CDR3 protein is CATSRLSGDQPQHF. DNA of the CDR3: TGTGCCACCAGCAGATTATCAGGGGATCAGCCCCAGCATTTT.

The V gene is TRBV18, the J gene TRBJ2-1; 9 bases map to TRBD2. V lost 8 bases, J lost 6 bases, and 14 bases stayed unmatched. Germline loops: CDR1 KGHSH, CDR2 LQKENI. The length of the CDR3 is 16 residues. The CDR3 region is CASMPREGNPGNEQFF. The CDR3 nucleotides read TGTGCCAGCATGCCGCGGGAGGGAAATCCAGGCAATGAGCAGTTCTTC.

The genes are TRBV29-1 and TRBJ1-4; tentatively, D is TRBD1 (6 bases). Germline V lookup: CDR1 SQVTM, CDR2 ANQGSEA. CDR3 length: 14 residues. Trimming took off 7 bases at V and 4 bases at J, with 16 bases between the two ends. DNA for the CDR3: TGCAGCGCCAGCTCAGGGGAGTTTAATGAAAAACTGTTTTTT. It yields the protein CSASSGEFNEKLFF.

With regard to this clone: At the DNA level, this CDR3 is encoded by other sequences in the same sample as well. The chain is built from TRBV24-1 and TRBJ1-2; 7 bases align to TRBD1. The CDR3 has 13 residues. The junction had 1 base not matched to a gene; V was cut back by 4 bases and J by 3 bases. Germline lookup yields CDR1 KGHDR and CDR2 SFDVKD. The CDR3 sequence: CATSETGYYGYTF. Here the CDR3 DNA reads TGTGCCACCAGTGAGACAGGGTACTATGGCTACACCTTC.

The V gene is TRBV5-1, the J gene TRBJ2-3; a weak D match, TRBD1 (5 bases). The V and J ends lost 10 bases and 6 bases respectively, with 12 bases between them. The CDR3 extends over 11 amino acids. The germline V gene has CDR1 SGHRS and CDR2 YFSETQ. The CDR3 loop reads CAANKGDTQYF. CDR3 DNA: TGCGCCGCAAATAAGGGGGATACGCAGTATTTT.

This clone was seen only once. One end of the junction varies from germline; a read error may be responsible. The CDR3 sequence is CASSLEQGSNQPQHF. The CDR3 coding sequence is TGTGCTAGCAGCTTAGAACAGGGAAGCAATCAGCCCCAGCATTTT. The chain combines TRBV7-7 with TRBJ1-5; D is perhaps TRBD1 (6 bases). CDR3 length: 15 residues. Per germline, CDR1 SSHAT and CDR2 FNYEAQ (reference sequence).

The V gene is TRBV9, the J gene TRBJ2-3; 8 nucleotides align to TRBD2. This CDR3 has 15 amino acids. CDR1 is SGDLS and CDR2 is YYNGEE in the germline V gene. Unmatched junction bases numbered 8, after V lost 4 bases and J lost 4 bases. CDR3 amino acids: CASSPGGARSDTQYF. In DNA, the CDR3 is TGTGCCAGCAGCCCCGGGGGGGCGCGGTCAGATACGCAGTATTTT.

The chain joins TRBV19 to TRBJ2-1; the D gene is possibly TRBD1 (5 bases). Between the trimmed V and J ends, which lost 7 bases and 8 bases, there was a span of 12 bases. The germline V gene encodes CDR1 LNHDA and CDR2 SQIVND (reference sequence). The CDR3 is made up of 12 amino acids. CDR3 sequence (DNA): TGTGCCAGTAAGGAAAGGGGCGATGAGCAGTTCTTC. Protein: CASKERGDEQFF.

Only one count was recorded for this clone. The J gene is TRBJ2-1, the V gene TRBV19, with TRBD2 identical over 9 bases. The length of the CDR3 is 17 residues. V was clipped by 7 bases and J by 1 base; unmatched bases: 11. Germline values: CDR1 LNHDA, CDR2 SQIVND (reference sequence). The CDR3 nucleotides are TGTGCCAGTATGACCAAGCATAGCGGGAGTTCCTACAATGAGCAGTTCTTC. It is translated as CASMTKHSGSSYNEQFF.

The chain carries TRBV6-2 or TRBV6-3 and TRBJ2-5; 10 bases are a match to TRBD2. The CDR3 length is 16 residues. V shed 3 bases, J shed 4 bases, and the junction held 8 bases outside the gene matches. Looked up from germline, CDR1 is MNHEY and CDR2 is SVGEGT. CDR3 sequence: CASSYVAGGLRETQYF. In DNA, the CDR3 is TGTGCCAGCAGTTATGTAGCGGGAGGACTCCGAGAGACCCAGTACTTC.

The CDR3 DNA is TGCAGCGTTGAGGCAGGAGGGAACACTGAAGCTTTCTTT. Its translation: CSVEAGGNTEAFF. The chain joins TRBV29-1 to TRBJ1-1, with D hard to call. Trimming took 3 bases from V and 1 from J, leaving 9 bases between them. Germline loops: CDR1 SQVTM, CDR2 ANQGSEA. CDR3 size: 13 residues.

The CDR3 loop reads CASTMGGNTEAFF. DNA of the CDR3: TGTGCCAGTACTATGGGGGGGAACACTGAAGCTTTCTTT. The chain employs TRBV19 and TRBJ1-1; tentatively, D is TRBD1 (5 bases). Germline V gene data show CDR1 as LNHDA and CDR2 as SQIVND (reference sequence). V lost 7 bases and J 1 base, leaving 10 bases between the germline ends. This CDR3 comprises 13 residues.

This clone appeared a single time. V and J are TRBV10-3 and TRBJ1-2; D remains ambiguous. Per the germline V gene, CDR1 is ENHRY and CDR2 is SYGVKD. The length of the CDR3 is 12 residues. V lost 8 bases and J lost 0, with 7 bases in between. The CDR3 nucleotides read TGTGCCATCCAAGAGTCTAACTATGGCTACACCTTC. It yields the protein CAIQESNYGYTF.

The chain joins TRBV7-2 to TRBJ2-7; D is ambiguous. CDR1 is SGHTA and CDR2 is FQGNSA in the germline V gene. Trimming cost V 4 bases and J 2 bases, with 15 bases left between them. The CDR3 covers 15 residues. CDR3 sequence (DNA): TGTGCCAGCAGCTCTACAAGGAGAGCTCCCTACGAGCAGTACTTC. It encodes CASSSTRRAPYEQYF.

This rearrangement joins TRBV28 to TRBJ1-5; D may be TRBD1 (5 bases). Germline CDR1 is MDHEN and CDR2 is SYDVKM. The germline V and J ends were trimmed by 2 bases and 0 bases, with 8 bases remaining between them. This CDR3 is 15 amino acids long. CDR3 nucleotide sequence: TGTGCCAGCAGTTTAGGGGGGATTAGCAATCAGCCCCAGCATTTT. It encodes CASSLGGISNQPQHF. The full variable domain, in which reference TRBV28 and TRBJ1-5 provide the parts outside the CDR3, is DVKVTQSSRYLVKRTGEKVFLECVQDMDHENMFWYRQDPGLGLRLIYFSYDVKMKEKGDIPEGYSVSREKKERFSLILESASTNQTSMYLCASSLGGISNQPQHFGDGTRLSIL.

The chain joins TRBV6-5 to TRBJ1-5, with no clear D. There are 13 residues in the CDR3. The germline V gene encodes CDR1 MNHEY and CDR2 SVGAGI. V gave up 6 bases and J gave up 5 bases, with 11 bases separating them. CDR3 DNA: TGTGCCAGCAGCTGGGAGGGAGATCAGCCCCAGCATTTT. Translating it yields CASSWEGDQPQHF.

The V gene is TRBV28, the J gene TRBJ2-3; the D gene is possibly TRBD2 (6 bases). Deletions cut 7 bases from V and 3 bases from J, with 17 bases between. CDR1 is MDHEN, CDR2 SYDVKM, per germline. The CDR3 spans 15 residues. The CDR3 protein is CASTFPGRGTDTQYF. CDR3 sequence (DNA): TGTGCCAGCACCTTTCCCGGGAGAGGGACAGATACGCAGTATTTT.

This rearrangement joins TRBV28 to TRBJ2-3; 7 positions agree with TRBD1. The V and J ends lost 5 bases and 1 base, in that order; junction bases with no gene match: 9. Germline assignment: CDR1 MDHEN and CDR2 SYDVKM. The CDR3 has 16 amino acids. The CDR3 region has the DNA TGTGCCAGCAGTGACAACAGGGGAACCGGCACAGATACGCAGTATTTT. This codes for CASSDNRGTGTDTQYF.